The 19 T cell receptor beta chains below were found in one sample sequenced in a study of CD8 T cells in Susac syndrome. Random hexamers served to reverse transcribe about 0.5 to 1 ug RNA. TCRdb ran MiXCR on the immunoSEQ multiplex PCR reads and lists one entry per CDR3 protein. The data show fewer than 300,000 distinct CDR3 sequences, with roughly 81% seen just once and approximately 0.11% held by the top ten. Sequenced material: CD8+ T cells from PBMCs. The receptors here all came from a human donor with multiple sclerosis.

This sequence joins TRBV20-1 and TRBJ2-7, with D perhaps being TRBD1 or TRBD2 (5 bases each). V lost 6 bases and J 7 bases, leaving 19 bases between the germline ends. Germline lookup yields CDR1 DFQATT and CDR2 SNEGSKA (reference sequence). The CDR3 runs to 13 residues. Written as DNA, the CDR3 is TGCAGTGCGACCAGCTCCGGGACCCGGGAGCAGTACTTC. It is translated as CSATSSGTREQYF.

This sequence joins TRBV12-3 or TRBV12-4 and TRBJ1-2, with D hard to call. The CDR3 extends over 13 amino acids. The V end lost 5 bases, the J end lost 2 bases, and 9 bases lay between the germline ends. The CDR3 sequence: CASSPNSNYGYTF. As DNA, the CDR3 is TGTGCCAGCAGTCCCAACTCCAACTATGGCTACACCTTC.

The chain is built from TRBV7-6 and TRBJ2-1, with 9 bases fitting TRBD1. V lost 1 base, J lost 8 bases, and 6 bases stayed unmatched. The CDR3 consists of 15 residues. Germline-derived CDR1 and CDR2 are SGHVS and FNYEAQ. The CDR3 DNA follows: TGTGCCAGCAGCTTAGAGGACAGGGGTGGACATGAGCAGTTCTTC. It encodes CASSLEDRGGHEQFF.

The V and J genes are TRBV4-1 and TRBJ2-1, with D unresolved. V lost 1 base to trimming and J lost 8 bases, with 9 bases between them. Germline loops: CDR1 MGHRA, CDR2 YSYEKL. The CDR3 is 13 residues long. CDR3: CASSQGARDEQFF. CDR3 in DNA: TGCGCCAGCAGCCAAGGCGCACGGGATGAGCAGTTCTTC.

The genes are TRBV6-6 and TRBJ2-7; TRBD2 is a possible D gene (6 bases). CDR1 and CDR2 from the germline V gene are MNHNY and SVGAGI (reference sequence). Trimming cost V 5 bases and J 2 bases, with 19 bases left between them. The CDR3 is 16 residues long. This CDR3 is CASSPRGAGSTYEQYF. CDR3 nucleotide sequence: TGTGCCAGCAGTCCCCGAGGGGCGGGAAGTACCTACGAGCAGTACTTC.

The CDR3 here is CASSVYSGTEAFF. CDR3 coding DNA: TGTGCCAGCAGCGTATATTCCGGGACTGAAGCTTTCTTT. The V and J genes are TRBV9 and TRBJ1-1; unclear D gene. Germline values: CDR1 SGDLS, CDR2 YYNGEE. Trimming stripped 1 base from V and 5 bases from J, with 9 bases between. The CDR3 length is 13 residues.

This clonotype has just a few counts. The CDR3 spells CASSLSAAASPYEQYF. The CDR3 DNA follows: TGTGCCAGCAGTTTATCTGCGGCGGCTAGCCCCTACGAGCAGTACTTC. The rearrangement joins TRBV27 to TRBJ2-7; the D gene is possibly TRBD2 (5 bases). The CDR3 runs 16 residues. The germline V and J ends were trimmed by 0 bases and 2 bases, with 14 bases remaining between them. CDR1 is MNHEY, CDR2 SMNVEV, per germline (reference sequence).

The CDR3 protein is CASSYSPGAEGGETQYF. Here the CDR3 DNA reads TGTGCCAGCAGTTACTCGCCGGGGGCAGAAGGAGGGGAGACCCAGTACTTC. V and J are TRBV6-5 and TRBJ2-5, with D possibly called TRBD1 or TRBD2 (6 bases each). Trimming pared 0 bases from V and 5 bases from J, leaving 19 bases between. Germline loops: CDR1 MNHEY, CDR2 SVGAGI. This CDR3 has 17 amino acids.

The V gene is TRBV20-1, the J gene TRBJ2-3, with D maybe TRBD2 (6 bases). The CDR3 contains 14 residues. In germline, CDR1 is DFQATT, CDR2 SNEGSKA (reference sequence). The V end lost 6 bases, the J end lost 0 bases, and 13 bases lay between the germline ends. The CDR3 sequence is CSAGGTKSTDTQYF. The CDR3 DNA reads as TGCAGTGCCGGAGGGACGAAGAGCACAGATACGCAGTATTTT.

This clonotype was found once. The chain uses TRBV29-1 and TRBJ1-2; D gene unclear. The V gene lost 3 bases and the J gene lost 6 bases, with 8 bases spanning the gap. Looked up from germline, CDR1 is SQVTM and CDR2 is ANQGSEA. This CDR3 comprises 11 residues. The CDR3 DNA is TGCAGCGTTGAGGACGGGGATGGCTACACCTTC. It encodes CSVEDGDGYTF.

The genes are TRBV6-2 or TRBV6-3 and TRBJ2-3, with TRBD2 matching over 10 bases. V dropped 7 bases and J dropped 1; count of bases not matched to a gene: 14. The CDR3 covers 18 residues. CDR1 is MNHEY, CDR2 SVGEGT, per germline. CDR3 coding DNA: TGTGCCAGCACCCAGGGCACTAGCGGGGATTGGCGCACAGATACGCAGTATTTT. It is translated as CASTQGTSGDWRTDTQYF.

This chain uses TRBV4-1 with TRBJ2-1; 11 bases are a match to TRBD2. CDR1 is MGHRA and CDR2 is YSYEKL in the germline V gene. V dropped 2 bases and J dropped 4; count of bases not matched to a gene: 4. This CDR3 has 16 residues. The CDR3 is CASSQLGLAEYNEQFF. As DNA, the CDR3 is TGCGCCAGCAGCCAACTGGGACTAGCGGAGTACAATGAGCAGTTCTTC.

V and J are TRBV6-5 and TRBJ2-5; D may correspond to TRBD1 or TRBD2 (5 bases each). Germline CDR1 MNHEY, CDR2 SVGAGI. The CDR3 covers 15 residues. The ends were cut back, 10 bases at V and 1 base at J, with 19 bases in the middle. The CDR3 reads CATSPYWGSQETQYF. The CDR3, as DNA: TGTGCCACCTCCCCTTACTGGGGGAGCCAAGAGACCCAGTACTTC.

This sequence joins TRBV27 and TRBJ2-3; the D gene is possibly TRBD2 (6 bases). The germline V and J ends were trimmed by 9 bases and 6 bases, with 19 bases remaining between them. Per germline, CDR1 MNHEY and CDR2 SMNVEV (reference sequence). CDR3 length equals 14 residues. CDR3 in amino acids: CASSITGEGDTQYF. CDR3 DNA: TGTGCCAGTTCCATAACGGGAGAAGGGGATACGCAGTATTTT.

The chain employs TRBV20-1 and TRBJ2-5, with 10 bases fitting TRBD1. This CDR3 has 15 residues. V lost 7 bases, J lost 7 bases, and 15 bases stayed unmatched. Germline V lookup: CDR1 DFQATT, CDR2 SNEGSKA (reference sequence). The CDR3 nucleotides read TGCAGTGTTACAGACAGGGGGCTCTGGGAAGGGACCCAGTACTTC. Translated, it gives CSVTDRGLWEGTQYF.

This clonotype was seen a few times. The chain combines TRBV30 with TRBJ1-1, with 8 bases that match TRBD1. Trimming removed 4 bases from V and 1 base from J; junction bases left unmatched: 5. The CDR3 is 14 residues long. The germline gives CDR1 GTSNPN, CDR2 SVGIG (reference sequence). CDR3 bases: TGTGCCTGGACACCGGACAGGGCGAACACTGAAGCTTTCTTT. This gives the protein CAWTPDRANTEAFF. Drawing the rest from reference TRBV30 and TRBJ1-1, the complete variable domain is SQTIHQWPATLVQPVGSPLSLECTVEGTSNPNLYWYRQAAGRGLQLLFYSVGIGQISSEVPQNLSASRPQDRQFILSSKKLLLSDSGFYLCAWTPDRANTEAFFGQGTRLTVV.

The chain uses TRBV20-1 and TRBJ2-1, with D tentatively TRBD1 (5 bases). Germline V CDR1 and CDR2: DFQATT, SNEGSKA (reference sequence). CDR3 length equals 13 residues. The germline V and J ends were trimmed by 6 bases and 5 bases, with 14 bases remaining between them. The CDR3, as DNA: TGCAGTGCAACTAAGCGACAGAACAATGAGCAGTTCTTC. Translated, it gives CSATKRQNNEQFF.

This chain uses TRBV27 with TRBJ2-7, with D possibly TRBD1 on 6 matching bases. The CDR3 is 13 residues long. The V gene's germline CDR1 is MNHEY and CDR2 SMNVEV (reference sequence). With 6 bases removed from V and 4 bases from J, the gap between germline ends came to 13 bases. The CDR3 DNA reads TGTGCCAGCAGAAGTTTAGGGGGATACGAGCAGTACTTC. Its translation is CASRSLGGYEQYF.

The rearrangement joins TRBV27 to TRBJ2-3; D not certain. The germline V and J ends were trimmed by 6 bases and 4 bases, with 8 bases remaining between them. Germline lookup yields CDR1 MNHEY and CDR2 SMNVEV (reference sequence). The CDR3 extends over 12 amino acids. In DNA form, the CDR3 reads TGTGCCAGCAGCAGGACCGCAGATACGCAGTATTTT. Protein product: CASSRTADTQYF.